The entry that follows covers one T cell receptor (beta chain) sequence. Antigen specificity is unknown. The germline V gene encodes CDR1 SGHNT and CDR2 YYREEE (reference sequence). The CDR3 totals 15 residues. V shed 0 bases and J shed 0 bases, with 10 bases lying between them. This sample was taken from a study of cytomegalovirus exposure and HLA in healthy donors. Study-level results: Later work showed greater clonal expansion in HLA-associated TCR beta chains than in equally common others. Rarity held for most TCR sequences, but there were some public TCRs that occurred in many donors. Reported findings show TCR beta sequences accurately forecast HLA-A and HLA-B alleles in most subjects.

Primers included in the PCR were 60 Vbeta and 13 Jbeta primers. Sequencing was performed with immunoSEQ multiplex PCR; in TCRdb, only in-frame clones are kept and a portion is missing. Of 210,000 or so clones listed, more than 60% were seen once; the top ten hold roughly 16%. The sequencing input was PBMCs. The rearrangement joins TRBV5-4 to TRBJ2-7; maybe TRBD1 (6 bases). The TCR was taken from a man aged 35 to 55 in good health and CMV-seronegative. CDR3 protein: CASSLEAGASYEQYF. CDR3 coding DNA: TGTGCCAGCAGCTTGGAGGCAGGGGCCTCCTACGAGCAGTACTTC.